The 31 T cell receptor beta chains listed next were all sequenced from one sample in a study of blood T cell repertoires in COVID-19 (TCRdb year 2020). The method behind the library was the immunoSEQ multiplex PCR assay. TCRdb mirrors the immuneACCESS table, restricted to in-frame sequences. Some clones are absent from its copies; in checked studies, under half trace to an unresolved V gene, and the reason for the others is unknown. This sample lists roughly 120,000 clones; around 90% were detected once. The ten largest account for 7.7% of the sample. The sequenced material came from peripheral blood. These receptors were taken from a human donor in a cohort sampled during active COVID-19.

V and J are TRBV24-1 and TRBJ2-5, with a possible D match to TRBD1 (7 bases). CDR3 length: 15 amino acids. V was shortened by 2 bases and J by 2 bases, with 11 bases between the two germline ends. Germline CDR1 KGHDR, CDR2 SFDVKD. This chain's CDR3 is CATSDSRGVQETQYF. Here the CDR3 DNA reads TGTGCCACCAGTGATTCCAGGGGGGTTCAAGAGACCCAGTACTTC.

In DNA, the CDR3 is TGCAGCGTTGAAGATTGGACAGTGTTGGATACGCAGTATTTT. This encodes CSVEDWTVLDTQYF. V usage is TRBV29-1 and J usage is TRBJ2-3, with D perhaps TRBD1 (6 bases). Deletions cut 0 bases from V and 6 bases from J, with 13 bases between. Germline V lookup: CDR1 SQVTM, CDR2 ANQGSEA. The CDR3 extends over 14 amino acids.

The rearrangement uses TRBV5-1 and TRBJ2-2, with TRBD2 identical over 7 bases. The ends lost 0 bases at V and 6 bases at J; junction bases unmatched: 5. The CDR3 spans 15 residues. From germline, CDR1 is SGHRS and CDR2 YFSETQ. CDR3 DNA: TGCGCCAGCAGCTTGGCCATAGCGGGTCCCGGGGAGCTGTTTTTT. Protein: CASSLAIAGPGELFF.

The chain employs TRBV14 and TRBJ2-3; 10 bases agree with TRBD2. The CDR3 spans 15 residues. J gave up 8 bases and V 5 bases, and 10 bases lay outside the gene matches. CDR1 and CDR2 (germline): SGHDN, FVKESK. The CDR3: CASSGAGTSVGTQYF. The DNA for the CDR3 is TGTGCCAGCAGCGGAGCCGGGACTAGCGTAGGTACGCAGTATTTT.

This chain uses TRBV28 with TRBJ2-1, with 10 nucleotides matching TRBD2. V dropped 11 bases and J dropped 0; count of bases not matched to a gene: 16. The germline gives CDR1 MDHEN, CDR2 SYDVKM. The CDR3 loop spans 18 amino acids. The DNA of the CDR3 is TGTGCCCGCTCCGGACTAGCGGTCAACTTAAGCTCCTACAATGAGCAGTTCTTC. Encoded protein: CARSGLAVNLSSYNEQFF.

This clone was seen just once. The rearrangement links TRBV5-6 to TRBJ2-4, with 9 nucleotides matching TRBD2. The trim removed 2 bases at V and 2 bases at J, leaving 5 bases unmatched. Germline V lookup: CDR1 SGHDT, CDR2 YYEEEE. The CDR3 runs to 16 residues. The chain's CDR3 is CASSFSTSGSKNIQYF. The CDR3 DNA is TGTGCCAGCAGCTTTTCTACTAGCGGGTCCAAAAACATTCAGTACTTC. Full variable domain (outside the CDR3, taken from reference TRBV5-6 and TRBJ2-4): DAGVTQSPTHLIKTRGQQVTLRCSPKSGHDTVSWYQQALGQGPQFIFQYYEEEERQRGNFPDRFSGHQFPNYSSELNVNALLLGDSALYLCASSFSTSGSKNIQYFGAGTRLSVL.

CDR3 DNA: TGTGCCAGCAGTCCGGGGACAGGGCCCGGGGAGCTGTTTTTT. Its translation: CASSPGTGPGELFF. V usage is TRBV27 and J usage is TRBJ2-2; 9 bases are a match to TRBD1. Germline V CDR1 and CDR2: MNHEY, SMNVEV (reference sequence). CDR3 length: 14 amino acids. The V gene end was trimmed by 5 bases and the J gene end by 6 bases; junction bases not matched to a gene: 4.

This clone is medium-sized in the sample. This chain connects TRBV28 to TRBJ1-5; D might be TRBD1 (5 bases). There are 17 residues in the CDR3. V was pared by 6 bases and J by 1 base, with 19 bases between. CDR1 MDHEN and CDR2 SYDVKM come from the germline V gene. CDR3 sequence: CASSPGGGRTSNQPQHF. The CDR3 coding sequence is TGTGCCAGCAGCCCTGGTGGGGGGAGAACGAGCAATCAGCCCCAGCATTTT.

This clone was seen a few times. The chain employs TRBV6-5 and TRBJ1-6, with a possible D match to TRBD1 (5 bases). Germline V gives CDR1 MNHEY, CDR2 SVGAGI. CDR3 length: 14 residues. The germline V and J ends were trimmed by 7 bases and 7 bases, with 14 bases remaining between them. CDR3 sequence reads: CASNKPGGNSPLHF. CDR3 sequence (DNA): TGTGCCAGCAACAAGCCCGGGGGGAATTCACCCCTCCACTTT.

The chain couples TRBV2 to TRBJ2-5, with a weak D call TRBD2 (7 bases). Germline V gene data show CDR1 as SNHLY and CDR2 as FYNNEI. V lost 6 bases to trimming and J lost 2 bases, with 22 bases between them. The CDR3 is 17 residues long. The CDR3 sequence is CASRWNSWGGTQETQYF. The CDR3 nucleotides are TGTGCCAGCAGATGGAACAGTTGGGGGGGCACACAAGAGACCCAGTACTTC.

The chain is built from TRBV19 and TRBJ2-7, with 11 bases matching TRBD2. Trimming at V came to 6 bases and at J to 3 bases, leaving 7 bases not matched to a gene. Germline lookup yields CDR1 LNHDA and CDR2 SQIVND (reference sequence). The CDR3 extends over 15 amino acids. CDR3 DNA sequence: TGTGCCAGTAGACTAGCCGGGACTAGCGGCTACGAGCAGTACTTC. Translated: CASRLAGTSGYEQYF. The whole variable domain, remainder taken from reference TRBV19 and TRBJ2-7, is DGGITQSPKYLFRKEGQNVTLSCEQNLNHDAMYWYRQDPGQGLRLIYYSQIVNDFQKGDIAEGYSVSREKKESFPLTVTSAQKNPTAFYLCASRLAGTSGYEQYFGPGTRLTVT.

V and J are TRBV19 and TRBJ1-3; possibly TRBD1 for D (5 bases). The length of the CDR3 is 16 residues. V shed 5 bases and J shed 4 bases, with 18 bases lying between them. In germline, CDR1 is LNHDA, CDR2 SQIVND (reference sequence). The CDR3: CASSPPFRAGGNTIYF. For the CDR3, the DNA is TGTGCCAGTAGTCCCCCGTTCAGGGCAGGAGGAAACACCATATATTTT.

V and J are TRBV6-5 and TRBJ1-1, with TRBD1 identical over 9 bases. CDR3 length: 14 amino acids. Trimming took 6 bases from V and 5 from J; bases not matched to a gene: 7. Germline values: CDR1 MNHEY, CDR2 SVGAGI. The CDR3 bases are TGTGCCAGCAGGAGGGACAGGGTTGAGACTGAAGCTTTCTTT. Translation gives CASRRDRVETEAFF.

The chain couples TRBV25-1 to TRBJ1-1; maybe TRBD1 (5 bases). V shed 5 bases and J shed 5 bases, with 15 bases lying between them. In germline, CDR1 is MGHDK, CDR2 SYGVNS. CDR3 length: 14 amino acids. The CDR3 loop reads CASSPVRGYTEAFF. CDR3 sequence (DNA): TGTGCCAGCAGTCCCGTTCGGGGGTATACTGAAGCTTTCTTT. The full variable domain, completed using reference TRBV25-1 and TRBJ1-1, is EADIYQTPRYLVIGTGKKITLECSQTMGHDKMYWYQQDPGMELHLIHYSYGVNSTEKGDLSSESTVSRIRTEHFPLTLESARPSHTSQYLCASSPVRGYTEAFFGQGTRLTVV.

This clone came up once. The V call is TRBV21-1, the J call TRBJ1-2; TRBD1 is the table's D call, not checked against the DNA. TRBV21-1 represents a pseudogene. The CDR3 is 16 residues long. In DNA form, the CDR3 reads TGTGCCAGCAGCAAACACAACAGGGACGGTGGATATGGCTACACCTTC. Protein sequence: CASSKHNRDGGYGYTF.

This clone appeared a single time. The chain couples TRBV7-9 to TRBJ2-1; TRBD2 agrees at 10 bases. Germline V lookup: CDR1 SEHNR, CDR2 FQNEAQ (reference sequence). V lost 5 bases, J lost 2 bases, and 6 bases stayed unmatched. The CDR3 consists of 16 residues. CDR3 nucleotides: TGTGCCAGCAGCCCCCCTGGGACTAGCGCCTACAATGAGCAGTTCTTC. Translating gives CASSPPGTSAYNEQFF.

The V gene is TRBV27, the J gene TRBJ2-5, with 12 bases matching TRBD2. The germline CDR1 and CDR2 sequences are MNHEY and SMNVEV (reference sequence). The CDR3 extends over 15 amino acids. With 6 bases clipped from V and 5 bases from J, the junction kept 7 bases outside the gene matches. The CDR3 nucleotides are TGTGCCAGCAGCAGACTAGCGGGAGATCGCGAGACCCAGTACTTC. It translates to CASSRLAGDRETQYF.

This clone has a single count. V is TRBV5-1 and J is TRBJ2-5; TRBD2 aligns across 8 bases. This CDR3 region has 17 residues. CDR1 is SGHRS, CDR2 YFSETQ, per germline. The V gene end was trimmed by 3 bases and the J gene end by 1 base; junction bases not matched to a gene: 11. CDR3 sequence reads: CASSWPSSSGLQETQYF. CDR3 bases: TGCGCCAGCAGCTGGCCTAGTTCTAGCGGGCTCCAAGAGACCCAGTACTTC.

The chain couples TRBV7-4 to TRBJ2-5; D not certain. V dropped 6 bases and J dropped 3 bases, with 11 bases sitting between them. Germline V gives CDR1 SGHVT, CDR2 SQSDAQ. The CDR3 has 13 residues. The CDR3 coding sequence is TGTGCCAGCAGGAAGACATCGGAAGAGACCCAGTACTTC. Translating it yields CASRKTSEETQYF.

The V and J genes are TRBV27 and TRBJ1-1, with D tentatively TRBD1 (5 bases). Deletions cut 2 bases from V and 10 bases from J, with 26 bases between. Germline V gene sequence: CDR1 MNHEY, CDR2 SMNVEV (reference sequence). This CDR3 is built from 17 residues. The DNA for the CDR3 is TGTGCCAGCAGTTTAAGTTCGGGGGAGGGCCCCCAAAGGGGAGCTTTCTTT. Its protein product is CASSLSSGEGPQRGAFF.

This chain uses TRBV19 with TRBJ2-1; 9 nucleotides align to TRBD1. The CDR3 totals 15 residues. CDR1 and CDR2 (germline): LNHDA, SQIVND (reference sequence). J lost 9 bases, V lost 7 bases, and 13 bases had no gene match. DNA for the CDR3: TGTGCCAGTATAGATGGGGGACAGGGCCACGGTGAGCAGTTCTTC. This gives the protein CASIDGGQGHGEQFF.

This clone was counted between two and nine times. The chain employs TRBV5-1 and TRBJ2-7; TRBD2 agrees at 11 bases. V shed 5 bases and J 2 bases; nucleotides not matched to a gene: 9. Germline loops: CDR1 SGHRS, CDR2 YFSETQ. The CDR3 totals 16 residues. CDR3 sequence reads: CASRGLAGGPTYEQYF. The CDR3 bases are TGCGCCAGCAGGGGGCTAGCGGGAGGACCCACCTACGAGCAGTACTTC.

The chain joins TRBV27 to TRBJ2-1; D is unresolved. Germline V gene sequence: CDR1 MNHEY, CDR2 SMNVEV (reference sequence). Deletions cut 6 bases from V and 7 bases from J, with 10 bases between. The CDR3 consists of 12 residues. The CDR3 DNA follows: TGTGCCAGCAGCGTCACAGTAAATGAGCAGTTCTTC. Amino acids: CASSVTVNEQFF.

The genes are TRBV28 and TRBJ2-4; no clear D. CDR1 and CDR2 (germline): MDHEN, SYDVKM. The CDR3 sequence is 14 residues long. The V end was cut by 7 bases, the J end by 0 bases, with 10 bases between. CDR3 sequence (DNA): TGTGCCAGCAAGACTGTACTAGCCAAAAACATTCAGTACTTC. Encoded protein: CASKTVLAKNIQYF.

V is TRBV29-1 and J is TRBJ2-6; 7 bases are a match to TRBD2. CDR3 length: 15 residues. CDR1 and CDR2 from the germline V gene are SQVTM and ANQGSEA. The junction had 7 bases not matched to a gene; V was cut back by 6 bases and J by 2 bases. The CDR3 spells CSVSVGGTGANVLTF. DNA for the CDR3: TGCAGCGTCTCGGTGGGGGGGACTGGGGCCAACGTCCTGACTTTC.

This sequence joins TRBV7-6 and TRBJ1-6; D is ambiguous. Trimming shortened V by 2 bases and J by 6 bases, and 14 bases separated the two germline ends. The CDR3 is 16 amino acids. Germline V lookup: CDR1 SGHVS, CDR2 FNYEAQ. DNA for the CDR3: TGTGCCAGCAGCTTATGGAGCAGTACCGGTAATTCACCCCTCCACTTT. It translates to CASSLWSSTGNSPLHF. The variable domain in full, with the rest retrieved from reference TRBV7-6 and TRBJ1-6, is GAGVSQSPRYKVTKRGQDVALRCDPISGHVSLYWYRQALGQGPEFLTYFNYEAQQDKSGLPNDRFSAERPEGSISTLTIQRTEQRDSAMYRCASSLWSSTGNSPLHFGNGTRLTVT.

The rearrangement links TRBV11-2 to TRBJ2-1; possible D gene TRBD2, 5 bases. From germline, CDR1 is SGHAT and CDR2 FQNNGV. V was clipped by 5 bases and J by 2 bases, with 10 bases between them. CDR3 length: 14 amino acids. CDR3 coding DNA: TGTGCCAGCAGCACAGCCGGGACCTACAATGAGCAGTTCTTC. Translation gives CASSTAGTYNEQFF. Variable domain in full (rest from reference TRBV11-2 and TRBJ2-1): EAGVAQSPRYKIIEKRQSVAFWCNPISGHATLYWYQQILGQGPKLLIQFQNNGVVDDSQLPKDRFSAERLKGVDSTLKIQPAKLEDSAVYLCASSTAGTYNEQFFGPGTRLTVL.

This chain uses TRBV29-1 with TRBJ2-1, with a weak D call TRBD2 (5 bases). Germline V CDR1 and CDR2: SQVTM, ANQGSEA. This CDR3 comprises 15 residues. V was trimmed by 1 base and J by 7 bases, leaving 17 bases between them. The DNA for the CDR3 is TGCAGCGTTGAAGTCGATAAATCATCGGGAAATGAGCAGTTCTTC. It encodes CSVEVDKSSGNEQFF.

The chain links TRBV3-1 (or the pseudogene TRBV3-2) to TRBJ2-5; 11 nucleotides agree with TRBD2. Germline trimming cut 0 bases from V and 5 bases from J; bases unmatched to any gene: 11. This CDR3 spans 18 amino acids. In germline, CDR1 is LGHDT, CDR2 YNNKEL (reference sequence). The CDR3 sequence: CASSQEGVLAGVGETQYF. The CDR3, as DNA: TGTGCCAGCAGCCAAGAGGGGGTACTAGCGGGAGTTGGGGAGACCCAGTACTTC.

The V call is TRBV14, the J call TRBJ1-1; 7 bases align to TRBD1. V lost 0 bases to trimming and J lost 1 base; unmatched junction nucleotides: 8. CDR1 SGHDN and CDR2 FVKESK come from the germline V gene. The CDR3 totals 17 residues. The CDR3 reads CASSQDHGRGWNTEAFF. The CDR3 nucleotides read TGTGCCAGCAGCCAAGATCACGGCAGGGGGTGGAACACTGAAGCTTTCTTT. Drawing the rest from reference TRBV14 and TRBJ1-1, the complete variable domain is EAGVTQFPSHSVIEKGQTVTLRCDPISGHDNLYWYRRVMGKEIKFLLHFVKESKQDESGMPNNRFLAERTGGTYSTLKVQPAELEDSGVYFCASSQDHGRGWNTEAFFGQGTRLTVV.

This clone was found once. The gene calls are TRBV4-2 and TRBJ2-5; possibly TRBD1 for D (6 bases). Trimming stripped 6 bases from V and 2 bases from J, with 13 bases between. CDR1 LGHNA and CDR2 YNFKEQ come from the germline V gene. This CDR3 is 14 amino acids long. The CDR3 region has the DNA TGTGCCAGCAGTTTAGGACAGCCTCAAGAGACCCAGTACTTC. It specifies CASSLGQPQETQYF.